What follows are 11 T cell receptor beta chains derived from one specimen sequenced in a study of blood T cells in healthy people across ages. The use of a sample-barcoded 5' primer and a J-beta primer mix characterized a second PCR of roughly 6 to 11 cycles. TCRdb passed the 5' RACE reads through MiXCR, listing each CDR3 protein once. The sample holds about 650,000 distinct CDR3 sequences, over 40% seen once. Material: blood. Receptors were obtained from a woman over 75 in good health.

The chain recombines TRBV9 with TRBJ1-2, with 8 bases identical to TRBD1. The CDR3 runs to 13 residues. Trimming at V came to 0 bases and at J to 9 bases, leaving 4 bases not matched to a gene. Germline V gene sequence: CDR1 SGDLS, CDR2 YYNGEE. The CDR3 sequence: CASSVADRASYTF. CDR3 coding DNA: TGTGCCAGCAGCGTAGCGGACAGGGCCAGCTACACCTTC.

Comment on this clonotype: A much larger clone is a single base away; this may be a read error. The V call is TRBV11-1, the J call TRBJ2-5; 9 nucleotides align to TRBD1. Germline-derived CDR1 and CDR2 are SGHAT and FQDESV (reference sequence). CDR3 length: 13 residues. The CDR3 region is CASSRQGVKTRYF. In DNA form, the CDR3 reads TGTGCCAGCAGCCGACAGGGGGTCAAGACCCGGTACTTC.

The table lists this clonotype with a count of one. CDR3 in DNA: TGCAGTGCTGAGACTGACAGGGGGTTGTACGAGCAGTACTTC. It specifies CSAETDRGLYEQYF. V gene TRBV20-1 combines with J gene TRBJ2-7, with TRBD1 identical over 9 bases. The CDR3 contains 14 residues. The germline V gene has CDR1 DFQATT and CDR2 SNEGSKA (reference sequence). The ends lost 5 bases at V and 4 bases at J; junction bases unmatched: 9.

This CDR3 reads CASSQESLGQANPSYNEQFF. CDR3 bases: TGCGCCAGCAGCCAAGAGTCGCTAGGACAGGCCAATCCCTCCTACAATGAGCAGTTCTTC. The chain joins TRBV4-1 to TRBJ2-1; TRBD1 agrees at 7 bases. In germline, CDR1 is MGHRA, CDR2 YSYEKL. Germline trimming cut 0 bases from V and 0 bases from J; bases unmatched to any gene: 14. This CDR3 region has 20 residues.

As to this clonotype: A much larger clone differs by one base, so this may be a read error. This chain uses TRBV5-1 with TRBJ2-3, with TRBD1 identical over 7 bases. The CDR3 runs to 14 residues. Germline loops: CDR1 SGHRS, CDR2 YFSETQ. CDR3 coding DNA: TGCACCAGCAGCGTGCCGACAGGGACAGATACGCAGTATTTT. It encodes CTSSVPTGTDTQYF.

This clonotype showed up just a few times. This sequence joins TRBV6-1 and TRBJ1-1, with 10 bases fitting TRBD1. The CDR3 is 13 amino acids. In germline, CDR1 is MNHNS, CDR2 SASEGT. V trimming: 3 bases; J trimming: 10 bases; junction bases outside the gene matches: 5. The CDR3 sequence is CASSEGQGFTAFF. CDR3 in DNA: TGTGCCAGCAGTGAGGGACAGGGGTTCACAGCTTTCTTT.

The chain joins TRBV3-1 to TRBJ1-6; D gene uncertain. V was pared by 2 bases and J by 7 bases, with 9 bases between. From germline, CDR1 is LGHDT and CDR2 YNNKEL (reference sequence). The CDR3 is 14 residues long. This CDR3 reads CASSQRNGNSPLHF. CDR3 bases: TGTGCCAGCAGCCAACGCAACGGAAATTCACCCCTCCACTTT.

This chain joins TRBV7-2 and TRBJ2-3; 11 bases are shared with TRBD2. With 7 bases clipped from V and 6 bases from J, the junction kept 12 bases outside the gene matches. Germline loops: CDR1 SGHTA, CDR2 FQGNSA. The CDR3 is made up of 16 amino acids. Here the CDR3 DNA reads TGTGCCAGCAACTCCTTAGCGGGGGGGCTGACCGATACGCAGTATTTT. Translation: CASNSLAGGLTDTQYF.

The chain carries TRBV24-1 and TRBJ1-2, with D maybe TRBD1 (6 bases). The CDR3 loop spans 16 amino acids. Trimming shortened V by 3 bases and J by 8 bases, and 21 bases separated the two germline ends. The germline CDR1 and CDR2 sequences are KGHDR and SFDVKD. The CDR3 region is CATSDAAVGGSYGYTF. In DNA, the CDR3 is TGTGCCACCAGTGATGCGGCAGTGGGGGGCTCCTACGGCTACACCTTC.

The genes are TRBV5-1 and TRBJ2-1; D unresolved. The V gene lost 0 bases and the J gene lost 0 bases, with 10 bases spanning the gap. The germline CDR1 and CDR2 sequences are SGHRS and YFSETQ. The CDR3 spans 16 residues. CDR3 DNA: TGCGCCAGCAGCTTGGATACGCGATACTCCTACAATGAGCAGTTCTTC. This codes for CASSLDTRYSYNEQFF.

The rearrangement joins TRBV28 to TRBJ2-1, with TRBD2 identical over 10 bases. CDR1 is MDHEN and CDR2 is SYDVKM in the germline V gene. The CDR3 loop spans 16 amino acids. Unmatched junction bases numbered 10, after V lost 4 bases and J lost 7 bases. CDR3 region: CASSSPSGSTGNEQFF. The CDR3 DNA follows: TGTGCCAGCAGTTCCCCTAGCGGGAGCACGGGGAATGAGCAGTTCTTC. The variable domain in full, with the rest retrieved from reference TRBV28 and TRBJ2-1, is DVKVTQSSRYLVKRTGEKVFLECVQDMDHENMFWYRQDPGLGLRLIYFSYDVKMKEKGDIPEGYSVSREKKERFSLILESASTNQTSMYLCASSSPSGSTGNEQFFGPGTRLTVL.